This TCR beta chain was identified in a study of blood T cell repertoires in COVID-19. Overall study context: Collection of acute and convalescent COVID-19 samples took place in the United States, Italy and Spain.

TCRdb's table, derived via immunoSEQ multiplex PCR, lists solely in-frame clones and lacks some. The sample has 250,000 or so clones, around 89% seen once. Germline trimming cut 4 bases from V and 0 bases from J; bases unmatched to any gene: 7. CDR1 WNHNN and CDR2 SYGVQD come from the germline V gene (reference sequence). The CDR3 totals 18 residues. Seattle's enrolled individuals joined amid active infection and were then monitored longitudinally. The sequenced sample consisted of peripheral blood. The chain recombines TRBV10-1 with TRBJ2-1, with 12 bases fitting TRBD2. This receptor was obtained from a man under 40 with COVID-19, enrolled during active disease. The CDR3 spells CASSGLAGEPDSYNEQFF. CDR3 DNA sequence: TGCGCCAGCAGTGGACTAGCGGGGGAGCCCGACTCCTACAATGAGCAGTTCTTC.